This T cell receptor (beta chain) was found in a study of beta chain features in type 1 diabetes. Whole-study results and caveats: For cells with high TCR expression, cDNA sequencing could yield over-representation. For Type 1 diabetes patients, all four CD4+ subsets carried TCRB CDR3s that were moderately but significantly shorter.

This clone has just a few counts. Its antigen is as yet unknown. From germline, CDR1 is WNHNN and CDR2 SYGVQD (reference sequence). V shed 7 bases and J shed 8 bases, with 17 bases lying between them. CDR3 length: 13 residues. All of the isolated RNA was reverse transcribed, so expressed TCRB transcripts were sequenced. Sequencing was performed with immunoSEQ multiplex PCR; in TCRdb, only in-frame clones are kept and a portion is missing. The data show 160,000 or so clones, with about 8.1% seen just once and approximately 0.56% held by the top ten. This rearrangement joins TRBV10-1 to TRBJ1-1; a possible D gene is TRBD1 (5 bases). The sequenced sample consisted of central memory CD4+ T cells from blood. This clonotype was sampled from a young woman with type 1 diabetes. In DNA, the CDR3 is TGCGCCAGCACCGCGGCGGGGCTCGGAGAAGCTTTCTTT. It translates to CASTAAGLGEAFF.